Listed below are T cell receptor beta chains from one sample, sequenced in a study of human T cells and chemical hapten exposure. From the RACE reads, TCRdb called clonotypes with MiXCR, one entry per CDR3 protein. The table records 35,000 to 50,000 distinct CDR3 sequences, around 4.5% of them present only once. Sequenced input: whole blood. These receptors were obtained from a female donor in good health. Some clones in this sample may be carry-over from other donors' samples. Both conserved end residues are part of each CDR3. Each record gives: V gene, clone size, J gene, CDR3 protein. Expanded clones get a size class; other rows say once, few or many, or leave the size out.

>TRBV5-6|many|TRBJ2-2
CASSRRPGELFF
>TRBV12-3/TRBV12-4|many|TRBJ2-3
CASSLGGSQYF
>TRBV20-1|many|TRBJ1-5
CSAYSGGGDQPQHF
>TRBV6-4|many|TRBJ2-3
CASSASPRADTQYF
>TRBV3-1|many|TRBJ1-1
CASSQDPPSTANTEAFF
>TRBV20-1|many|TRBJ1-4
CSARQGNEKLFF
>TRBV7-9|many|TRBJ2-3
CASSLVGAGGHGDTQYF
>TRBV7-9|many|TRBJ2-3
CASSPTGAGTDTQYF
>TRBV5-1|many|TRBJ2-7
CASSSPKGSYEQYF
>TRBV6-5|many|TRBJ1-1
CASTGGDKNTEAFF
>TRBV6-2/TRBV6-3|many|TRBJ1-1
CASSYSDRGTEAFF
>TRBV12-3/TRBV12-4|.|TRBJ1-4
CASSLGQGGWEKLFF
>TRBV20-1|.|TRBJ1-5
CSASKGDQPQHF
>TRBV7-2|.|TRBJ1-6
CASSSDGSYNSPLHF
>TRBV20-1|many|TRBJ2-7
CSAPTSEAYEQYF
>TRBV3-1|few|TRBJ2-5
CASSQGLAGHRGETQYF
>TRBV20-1|many|TRBJ2-3
CSATSFTTDTQYF
>TRBV5-1|few|TRBJ2-6
CASSLGVAGANVMTF
>TRBV12-3/TRBV12-4|many|TRBJ2-1
CASSLDRGGNEQFF
>TRBV15|many|TRBJ2-7
CATSRDQSSYEQYF
>TRBV6-1|many|TRBJ2-3
CASSELAGADLPQYF
>TRBV6-2/TRBV6-3|many|TRBJ1-1
CASSYRRTEAFF
>TRBV6-5|many|TRBJ2-5
CASSYSIREVETQYF
>TRBV20-1|.|TRBJ1-4
CSARDRADPQGLEKLFF
>TRBV11-3|many|TRBJ2-1
CASSSYLAGDGEQFF
>TRBV6-2/TRBV6-3|few|TRBJ1-5
CASSYGVRQGLAPRGQPQHF
>TRBV19|many|TRBJ2-6
CASRTKTGGITGANVLTF